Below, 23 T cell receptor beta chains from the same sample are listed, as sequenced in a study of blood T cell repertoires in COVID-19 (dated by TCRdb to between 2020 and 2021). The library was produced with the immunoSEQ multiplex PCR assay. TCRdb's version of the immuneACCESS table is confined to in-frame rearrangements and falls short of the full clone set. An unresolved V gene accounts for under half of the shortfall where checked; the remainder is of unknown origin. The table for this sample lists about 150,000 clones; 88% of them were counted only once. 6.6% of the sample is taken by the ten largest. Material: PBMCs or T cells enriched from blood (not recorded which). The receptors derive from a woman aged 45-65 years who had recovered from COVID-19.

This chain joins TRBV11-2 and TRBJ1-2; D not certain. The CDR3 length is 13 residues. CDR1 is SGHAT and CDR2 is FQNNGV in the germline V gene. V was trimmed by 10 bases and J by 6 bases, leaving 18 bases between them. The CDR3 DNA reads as TGTGCCATCTCTTCGGGGAGGCGGAATGGCTACACCTTC. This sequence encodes CAISSGRRNGYTF. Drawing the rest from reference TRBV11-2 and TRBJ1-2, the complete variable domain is EAGVAQSPRYKIIEKRQSVAFWCNPISGHATLYWYQQILGQGPKLLIQFQNNGVVDDSQLPKDRFSAERLKGVDSTLKIQPAKLEDSAVYLCAISSGRRNGYTFGSGTRLTVV.

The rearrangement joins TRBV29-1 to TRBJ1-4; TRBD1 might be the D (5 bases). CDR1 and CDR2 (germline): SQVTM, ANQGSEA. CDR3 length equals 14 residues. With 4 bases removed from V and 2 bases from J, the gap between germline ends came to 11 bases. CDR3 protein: CSVGGRGTNEKLFF. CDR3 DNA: TGCAGCGTTGGGGGCCGGGGGACTAATGAAAAACTGTTTTTT.

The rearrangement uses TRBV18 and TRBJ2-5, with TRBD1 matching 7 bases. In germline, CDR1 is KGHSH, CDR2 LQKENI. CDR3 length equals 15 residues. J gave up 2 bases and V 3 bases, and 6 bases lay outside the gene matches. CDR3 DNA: TGTGCCAGCTCACCCCGGGGACAGACGCAAGAGACCCAGTACTTC. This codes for CASSPRGQTQETQYF.

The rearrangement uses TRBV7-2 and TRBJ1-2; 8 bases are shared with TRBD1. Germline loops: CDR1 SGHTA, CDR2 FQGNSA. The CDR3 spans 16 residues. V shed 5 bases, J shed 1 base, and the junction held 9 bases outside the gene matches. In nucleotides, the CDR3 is TGTGCCAGCAGCCCCTATTTACAGGGGGTTAACTATGGCTACACCTTC. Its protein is CASSPYLQGVNYGYTF.

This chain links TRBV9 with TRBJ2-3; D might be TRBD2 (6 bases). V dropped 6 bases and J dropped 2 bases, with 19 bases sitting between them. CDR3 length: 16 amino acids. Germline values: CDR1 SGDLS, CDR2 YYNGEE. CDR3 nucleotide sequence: TGTGCCAGCAAATCCGGCCTCGGGGGAATCACAGATACGCAGTATTTT. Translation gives CASKSGLGGITDTQYF.

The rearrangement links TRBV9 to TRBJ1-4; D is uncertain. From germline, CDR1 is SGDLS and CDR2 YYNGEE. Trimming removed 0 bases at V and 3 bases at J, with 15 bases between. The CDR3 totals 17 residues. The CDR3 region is CASSVATGGPANEKLFF. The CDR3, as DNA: TGTGCCAGCAGCGTAGCTACTGGAGGGCCGGCTAATGAAAAACTGTTTTTT. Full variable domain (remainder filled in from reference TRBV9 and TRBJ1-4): DSGVTQTPKHLITATGQRVTLRCSPRSGDLSVYWYQQSLDQGLQFLIQYYNGEERAKGNILERFSAQQFPDLHSELNLSSLELGDSALYFCASSVATGGPANEKLFFGSGTQLSVL.

The CDR3 DNA sequence: TGCGCCAGCAGCCAAGAGAAGGTAGCGGGGAGGATGGAGACCCAGTACTTC. It is translated as CASSQEKVAGRMETQYF. This chain links TRBV4-1 with TRBJ2-5; 8 nucleotides line up with TRBD2. With 0 bases clipped from V and 5 bases from J, the junction kept 11 bases outside the gene matches. CDR3 length: 17 amino acids. The germline V gene encodes CDR1 MGHRA and CDR2 YSYEKL.

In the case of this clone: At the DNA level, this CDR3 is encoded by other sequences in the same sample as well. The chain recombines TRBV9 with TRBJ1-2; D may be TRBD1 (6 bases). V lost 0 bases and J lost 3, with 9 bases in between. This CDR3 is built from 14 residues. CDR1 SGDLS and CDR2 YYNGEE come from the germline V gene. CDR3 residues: CASSVDTGYYGYTF. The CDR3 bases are TGTGCCAGCAGCGTAGATACAGGGTACTATGGCTACACCTTC.

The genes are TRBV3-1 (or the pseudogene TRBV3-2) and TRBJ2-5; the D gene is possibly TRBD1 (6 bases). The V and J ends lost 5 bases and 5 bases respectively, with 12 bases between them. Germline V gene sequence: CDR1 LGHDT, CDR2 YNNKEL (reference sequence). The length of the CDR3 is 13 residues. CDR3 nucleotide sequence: TGTGCCAGCAGCTACAGGGCCAGGGAGACCCAGTACTTC. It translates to CASSYRARETQYF.

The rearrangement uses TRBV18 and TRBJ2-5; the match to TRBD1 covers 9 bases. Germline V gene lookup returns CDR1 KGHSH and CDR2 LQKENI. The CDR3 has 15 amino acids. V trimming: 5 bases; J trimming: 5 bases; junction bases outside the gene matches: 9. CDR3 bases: TGTGCCAGCTCAAATTTGGGACAGGGCAGCGAGACCCAGTACTTC. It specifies CASSNLGQGSETQYF. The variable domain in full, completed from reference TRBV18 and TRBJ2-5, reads NAGVMQNPRHLVRRRGQEARLRCSPMKGHSHVYWYRQLPEEGLKFMVYLQKENIIDESGMPKERFSAEFPKEGPSILRIQQVVRGDSAAYFCASSNLGQGSETQYFGPGTRLLVL.

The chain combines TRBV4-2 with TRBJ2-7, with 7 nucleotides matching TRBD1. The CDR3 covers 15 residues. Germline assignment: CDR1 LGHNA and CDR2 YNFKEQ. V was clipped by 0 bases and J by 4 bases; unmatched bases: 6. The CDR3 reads CASSQEIEQGYEQYF. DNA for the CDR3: TGTGCCAGCAGCCAAGAGATAGAACAGGGGTACGAGCAGTACTTC.

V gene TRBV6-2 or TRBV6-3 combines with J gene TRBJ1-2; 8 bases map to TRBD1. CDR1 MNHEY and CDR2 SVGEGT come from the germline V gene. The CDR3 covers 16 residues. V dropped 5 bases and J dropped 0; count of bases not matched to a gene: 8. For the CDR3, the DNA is TGTGCCAGCAGTCGGACAGGGACACCCGCTAACTATGGCTACACCTTC. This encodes CASSRTGTPANYGYTF.

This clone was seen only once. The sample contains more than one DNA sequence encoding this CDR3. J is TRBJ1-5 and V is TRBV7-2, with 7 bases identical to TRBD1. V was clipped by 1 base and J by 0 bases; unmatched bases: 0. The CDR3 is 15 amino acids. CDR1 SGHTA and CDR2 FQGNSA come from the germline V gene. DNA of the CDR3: TGTGCCAGCAGCTTAGGACAGGGTAGCAATCAGCCCCAGCATTTT. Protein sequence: CASSLGQGSNQPQHF.

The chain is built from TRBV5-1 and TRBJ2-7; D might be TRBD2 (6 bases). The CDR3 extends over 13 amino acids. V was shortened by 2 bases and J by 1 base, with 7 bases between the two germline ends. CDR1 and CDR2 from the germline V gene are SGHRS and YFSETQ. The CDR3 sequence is CASSFAGSYEQYF. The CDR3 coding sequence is TGCGCCAGCAGCTTCGCGGGATCCTACGAGCAGTACTTC.

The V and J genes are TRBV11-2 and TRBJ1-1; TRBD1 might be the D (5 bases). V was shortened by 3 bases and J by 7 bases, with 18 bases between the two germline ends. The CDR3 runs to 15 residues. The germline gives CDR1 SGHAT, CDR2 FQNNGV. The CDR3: CASSFNGGIENEAFF. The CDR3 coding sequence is TGTGCCAGCAGCTTCAATGGGGGGATCGAAAATGAAGCTTTCTTT.

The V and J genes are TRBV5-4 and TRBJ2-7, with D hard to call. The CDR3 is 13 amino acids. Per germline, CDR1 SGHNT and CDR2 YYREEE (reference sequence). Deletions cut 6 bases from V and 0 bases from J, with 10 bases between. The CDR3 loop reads CASKAENSYEQYF. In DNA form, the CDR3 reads TGTGCCAGCAAGGCGGAGAACTCCTACGAGCAGTACTTC.

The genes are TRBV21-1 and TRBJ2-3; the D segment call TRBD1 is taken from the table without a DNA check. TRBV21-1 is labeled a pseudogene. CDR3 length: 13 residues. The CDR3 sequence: CASPTGEADTQYF. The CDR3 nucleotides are TGTGCCAGCCCGACAGGGGAGGCAGATACGCAGTATTTT.

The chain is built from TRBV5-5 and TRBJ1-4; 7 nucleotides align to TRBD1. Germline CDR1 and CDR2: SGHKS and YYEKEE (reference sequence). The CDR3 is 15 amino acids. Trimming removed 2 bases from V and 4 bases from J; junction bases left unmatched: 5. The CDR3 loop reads CASSLGGRGNEKLFF. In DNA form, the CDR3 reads TGTGCCAGCAGCTTAGGGGGCCGGGGTAATGAAAAACTGTTTTTT. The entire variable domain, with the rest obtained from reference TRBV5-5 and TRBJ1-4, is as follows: DAGVTQSPTHLIKTRGQQVTLRCSPISGHKSVSWYQQVLGQGPQFIFQYYEKEERGRGNFPDRFSARQFPNYSSELNVNALLLGDSALYLCASSLGGRGNEKLFFGSGTQLSVL.

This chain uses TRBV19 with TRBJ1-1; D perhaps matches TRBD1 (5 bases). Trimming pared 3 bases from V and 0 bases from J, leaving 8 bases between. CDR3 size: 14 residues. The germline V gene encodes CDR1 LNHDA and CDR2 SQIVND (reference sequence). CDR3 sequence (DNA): TGTGCCAGTAGTATTACAGGTATGAACACTGAAGCTTTCTTT. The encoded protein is CASSITGMNTEAFF.

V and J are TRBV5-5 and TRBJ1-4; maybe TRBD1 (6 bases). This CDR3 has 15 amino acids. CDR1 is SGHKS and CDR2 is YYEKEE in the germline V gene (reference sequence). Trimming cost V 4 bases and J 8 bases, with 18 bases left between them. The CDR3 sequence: CASSPRGGRGEKLFF. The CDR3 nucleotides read TGTGCCAGCAGCCCGAGGGGGGGCAGAGGAGAAAAACTGTTTTTT.

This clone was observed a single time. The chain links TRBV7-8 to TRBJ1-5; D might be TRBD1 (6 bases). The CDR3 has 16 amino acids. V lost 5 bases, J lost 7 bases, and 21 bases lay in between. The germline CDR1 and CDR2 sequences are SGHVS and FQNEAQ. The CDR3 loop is CASSRTDGVRGQPQHF. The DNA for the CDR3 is TGTGCCAGCAGCCGAACCGACGGGGTAAGGGGGCAGCCCCAGCATTTT.

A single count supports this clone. The CDR3 DNA sequence: TGTGCCAGCAGCCTTCGGACTAGTAACAATGAGCAGTTCTTC. Translation: CASSLRTSNNEQFF. This sequence joins TRBV3-1 (or the pseudogene TRBV3-2) and TRBJ2-1, with 7 bases identical to TRBD2. Germline V lookup: CDR1 LGHDT, CDR2 YNNKEL (reference sequence). This CDR3 is 14 amino acids long. J lost 5 bases, V lost 4 bases, and 5 bases had no gene match.

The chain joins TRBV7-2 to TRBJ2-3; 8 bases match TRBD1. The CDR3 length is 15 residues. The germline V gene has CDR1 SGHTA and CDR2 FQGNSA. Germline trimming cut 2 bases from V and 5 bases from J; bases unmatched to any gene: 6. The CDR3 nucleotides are TGTGCCAGCAGCTTAACAGGACAGGGTCGAGATACGCAGTATTTT. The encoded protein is CASSLTGQGRDTQYF.